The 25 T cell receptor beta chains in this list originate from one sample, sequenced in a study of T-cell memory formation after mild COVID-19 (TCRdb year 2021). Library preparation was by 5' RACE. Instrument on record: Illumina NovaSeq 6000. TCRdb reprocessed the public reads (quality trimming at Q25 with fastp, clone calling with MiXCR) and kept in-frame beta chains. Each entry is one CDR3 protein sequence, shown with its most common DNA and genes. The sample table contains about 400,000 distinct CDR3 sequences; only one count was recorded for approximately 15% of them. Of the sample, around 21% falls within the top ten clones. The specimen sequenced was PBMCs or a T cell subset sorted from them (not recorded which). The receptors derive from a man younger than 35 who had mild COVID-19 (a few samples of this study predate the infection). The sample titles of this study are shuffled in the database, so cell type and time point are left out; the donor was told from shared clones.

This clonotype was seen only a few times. The CDR3 is CASSPTTGPYGYTF. CDR3 bases: TGCGCCAGCAGCCCAACGACAGGCCCCTATGGCTACACCTTC. The chain has TRBV4-1 and TRBJ1-2; TRBD1 is a possible D gene (6 bases). Germline CDR1 MGHRA, CDR2 YSYEKL. V was pared by 4 bases and J by 4 bases, with 13 bases between. The CDR3 is made up of 14 amino acids.

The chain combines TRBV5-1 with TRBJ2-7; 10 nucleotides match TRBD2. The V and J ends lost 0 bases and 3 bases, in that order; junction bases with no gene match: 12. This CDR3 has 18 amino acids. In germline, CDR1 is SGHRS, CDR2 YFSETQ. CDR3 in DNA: TGCGCCAGCAGCTTGGATTACAGCGGGGGGGGCAAAGACTACGAGCAGTACTTC. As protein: CASSLDYSGGGKDYEQYF.

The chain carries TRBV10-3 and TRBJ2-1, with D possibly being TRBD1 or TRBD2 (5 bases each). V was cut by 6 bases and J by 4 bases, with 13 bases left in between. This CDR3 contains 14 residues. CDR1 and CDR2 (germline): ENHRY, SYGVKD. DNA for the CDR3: TGTGCCATCAGGGCAGGGAGTCGGTACAATGAGCAGTTCTTC. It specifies CAIRAGSRYNEQFF.

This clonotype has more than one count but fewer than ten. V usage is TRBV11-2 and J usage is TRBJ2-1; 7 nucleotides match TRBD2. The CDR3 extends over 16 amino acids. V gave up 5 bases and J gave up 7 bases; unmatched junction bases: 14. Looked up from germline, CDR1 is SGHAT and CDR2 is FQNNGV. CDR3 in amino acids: CASSRPSSGLSNEQFF. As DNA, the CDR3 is TGTGCCAGCAGCCGTCCCTCTAGCGGATTAAGTAATGAGCAGTTCTTC.

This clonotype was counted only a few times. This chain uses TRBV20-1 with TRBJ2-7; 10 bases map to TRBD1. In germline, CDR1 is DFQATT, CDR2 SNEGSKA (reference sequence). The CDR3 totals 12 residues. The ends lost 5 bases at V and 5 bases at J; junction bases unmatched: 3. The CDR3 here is CSAGTGAHEQYF. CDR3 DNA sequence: TGCAGTGCTGGGACAGGGGCCCACGAGCAGTACTTC.

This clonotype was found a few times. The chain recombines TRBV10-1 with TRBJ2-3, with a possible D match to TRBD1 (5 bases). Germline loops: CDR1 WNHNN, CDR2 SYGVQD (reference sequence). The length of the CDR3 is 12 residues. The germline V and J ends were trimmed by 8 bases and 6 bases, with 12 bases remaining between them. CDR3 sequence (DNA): TGCGCCAGCTCATCGAACAGGGATACGCAGTATTTT. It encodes CASSSNRDTQYF.

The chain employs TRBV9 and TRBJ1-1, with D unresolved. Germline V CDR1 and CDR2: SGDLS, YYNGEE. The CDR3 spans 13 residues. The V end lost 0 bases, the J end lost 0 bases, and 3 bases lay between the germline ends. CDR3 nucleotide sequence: TGTGCCAGCAGCGTAGACCTGAACACTGAAGCTTTCTTT. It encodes CASSVDLNTEAFF.

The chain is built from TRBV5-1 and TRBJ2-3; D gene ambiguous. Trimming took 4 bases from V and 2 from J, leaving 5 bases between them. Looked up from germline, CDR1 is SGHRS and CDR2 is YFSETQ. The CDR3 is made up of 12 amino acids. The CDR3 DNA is TGCGCCAGCAGCATACACACAGATACGCAGTATTTT. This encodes CASSIHTDTQYF.

The CDR3 protein is CASSPAEGGGNQPQHF. CDR3 DNA: TGTGCCAGCTCACCAGCCGAGGGCGGCGGCAATCAGCCCCAGCATTTT. This rearrangement joins TRBV18 to TRBJ1-5, with D hard to call. Germline V gene lookup returns CDR1 KGHSH and CDR2 LQKENI. The CDR3 loop spans 16 amino acids. Trimming shortened V by 2 bases and J by 2 bases, and 13 bases separated the two germline ends.

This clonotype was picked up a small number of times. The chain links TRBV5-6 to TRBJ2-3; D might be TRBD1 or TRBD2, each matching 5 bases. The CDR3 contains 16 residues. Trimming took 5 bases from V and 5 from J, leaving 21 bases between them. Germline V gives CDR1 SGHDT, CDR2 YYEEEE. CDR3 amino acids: CASRYDRGPAEDTQYF. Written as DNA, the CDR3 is TGTGCCAGCAGATATGACCGGGGACCCGCGGAAGATACGCAGTATTTT. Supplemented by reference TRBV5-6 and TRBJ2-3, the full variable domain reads DAGVTQSPTHLIKTRGQQVTLRCSPKSGHDTVSWYQQALGQGPQFIFQYYEEEERQRGNFPDRFSGHQFPNYSSELNVNALLLGDSALYLCASRYDRGPAEDTQYFGPGTRLTVL.

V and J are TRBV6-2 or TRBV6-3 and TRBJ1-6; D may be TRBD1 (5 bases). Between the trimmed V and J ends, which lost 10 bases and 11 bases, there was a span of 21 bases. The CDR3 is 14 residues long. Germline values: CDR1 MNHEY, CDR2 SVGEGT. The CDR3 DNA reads TGTGCCACCCGGGACCCCTACGTCGTAACACCCCTCCACTTT. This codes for CATRDPYVVTPLHF.

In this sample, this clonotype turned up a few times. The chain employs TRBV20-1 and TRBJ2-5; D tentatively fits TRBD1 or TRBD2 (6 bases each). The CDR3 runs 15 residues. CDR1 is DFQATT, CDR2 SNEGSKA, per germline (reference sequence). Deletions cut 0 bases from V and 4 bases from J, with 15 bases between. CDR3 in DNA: TGCAGTGCTAGAGATCCGACTAAGGGGGGAGAGACCCAGTACTTC. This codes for CSARDPTKGGETQYF.

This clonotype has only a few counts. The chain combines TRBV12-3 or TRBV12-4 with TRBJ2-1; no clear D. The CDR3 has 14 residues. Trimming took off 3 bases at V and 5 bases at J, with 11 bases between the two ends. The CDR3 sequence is CASSLALYNNEQFF. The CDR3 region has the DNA TGTGCCAGCAGTTTGGCGTTGTATAACAATGAGCAGTTCTTC.

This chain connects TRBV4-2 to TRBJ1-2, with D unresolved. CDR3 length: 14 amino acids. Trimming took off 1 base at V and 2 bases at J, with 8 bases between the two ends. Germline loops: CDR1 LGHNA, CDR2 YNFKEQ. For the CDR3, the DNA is TGTGCCAGCAGCCAAGCAGGCAGGAACTATGGCTACACCTTC. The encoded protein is CASSQAGRNYGYTF.

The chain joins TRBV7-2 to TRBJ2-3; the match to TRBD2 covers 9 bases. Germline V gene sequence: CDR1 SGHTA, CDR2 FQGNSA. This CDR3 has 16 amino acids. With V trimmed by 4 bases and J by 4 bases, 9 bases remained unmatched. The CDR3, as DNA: TGTGCCAGCAGCTCCAACGCGGGGGGGAGGGCAGATACGCAGTATTTT. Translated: CASSSNAGGRADTQYF.

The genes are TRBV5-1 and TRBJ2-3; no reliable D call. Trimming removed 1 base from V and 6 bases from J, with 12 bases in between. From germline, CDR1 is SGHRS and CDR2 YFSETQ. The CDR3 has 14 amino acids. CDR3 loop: CASSLQLVTDTQYF. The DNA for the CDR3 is TGCGCCAGCAGCTTGCAGCTCGTGACCGATACGCAGTATTTT.

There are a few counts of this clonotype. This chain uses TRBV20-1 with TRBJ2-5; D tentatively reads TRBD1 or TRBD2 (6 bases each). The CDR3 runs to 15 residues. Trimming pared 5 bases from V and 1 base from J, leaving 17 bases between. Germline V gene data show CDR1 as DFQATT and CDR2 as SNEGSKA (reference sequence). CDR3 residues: CSAQDSGASQETQYF. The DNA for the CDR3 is TGCAGTGCTCAAGACTCGGGGGCCTCCCAAGAGACCCAGTACTTC.

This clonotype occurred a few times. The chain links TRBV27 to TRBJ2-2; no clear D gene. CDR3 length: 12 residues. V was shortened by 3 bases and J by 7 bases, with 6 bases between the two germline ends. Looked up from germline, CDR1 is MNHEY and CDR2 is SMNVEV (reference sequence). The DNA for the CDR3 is TGTGCCAGCAGTTTTCATCTCGGGGAGCTGTTTTTT. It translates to CASSFHLGELFF.

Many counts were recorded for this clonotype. Here the CDR3 reads CAVRLAGGTDTQYF. DNA of the CDR3: TGCGCCGTCCGACTAGCGGGGGGCACAGATACGCAGTATTTT. The chain is built from TRBV5-1 and TRBJ2-3; 12 bases agree with TRBD2. V lost 10 bases to trimming and J lost 1 base; unmatched junction nucleotides: 4. Germline V gene data show CDR1 as SGHRS and CDR2 as YFSETQ. The CDR3 has 14 residues.

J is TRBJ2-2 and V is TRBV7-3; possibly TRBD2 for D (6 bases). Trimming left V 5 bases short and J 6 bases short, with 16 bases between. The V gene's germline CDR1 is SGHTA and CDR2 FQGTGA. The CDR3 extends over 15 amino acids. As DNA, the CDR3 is TGTGCCAGCAGCACCCGGAGGGCCGGGGCCGGGGAGCTGTTTTTT. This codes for CASSTRRAGAGELFF.

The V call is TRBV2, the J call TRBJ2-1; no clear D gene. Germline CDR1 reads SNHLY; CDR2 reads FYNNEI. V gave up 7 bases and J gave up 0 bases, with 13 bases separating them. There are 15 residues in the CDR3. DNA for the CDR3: TGTGCCAGCACCCGCCGGGCTAGCTCCTACAATGAGCAGTTCTTC. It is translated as CASTRRASSYNEQFF.

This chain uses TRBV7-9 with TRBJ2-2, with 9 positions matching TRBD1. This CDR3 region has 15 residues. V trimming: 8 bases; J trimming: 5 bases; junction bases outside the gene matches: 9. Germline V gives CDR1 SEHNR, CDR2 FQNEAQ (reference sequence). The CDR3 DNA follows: TGTGCCAGCCTACCCACAGGGGGCCAGACCGGGGAGCTGTTTTTT. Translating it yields CASLPTGGQTGELFF.

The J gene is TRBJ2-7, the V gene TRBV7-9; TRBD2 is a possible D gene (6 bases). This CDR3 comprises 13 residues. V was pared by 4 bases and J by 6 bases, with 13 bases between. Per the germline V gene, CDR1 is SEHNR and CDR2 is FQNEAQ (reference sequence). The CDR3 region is CASSWDSSPEQYV. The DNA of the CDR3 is TGTGCCAGCAGCTGGGACTCTTCGCCCGAGCAGTACGTC.

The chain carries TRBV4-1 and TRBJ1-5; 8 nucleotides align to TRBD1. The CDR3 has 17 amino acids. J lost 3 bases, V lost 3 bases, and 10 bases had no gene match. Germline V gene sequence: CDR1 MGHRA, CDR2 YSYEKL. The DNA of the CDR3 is TGCGCCAGCAGCCAGACCCGGGACAGGAGTCACAATCAGCCCCAGCATTTT. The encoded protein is CASSQTRDRSHNQPQHF.

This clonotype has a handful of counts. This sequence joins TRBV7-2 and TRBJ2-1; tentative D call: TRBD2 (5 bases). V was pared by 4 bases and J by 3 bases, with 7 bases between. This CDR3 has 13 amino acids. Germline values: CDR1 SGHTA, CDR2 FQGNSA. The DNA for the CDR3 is TGTGCCAGCAGCTCCGGGAACTACAATGAGCAGTTCTTC. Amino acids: CASSSGNYNEQFF.